This TCR beta chain stems from a study of radiation and T cells in renal cell carcinoma. Study details: Nephrectomy followed 15 Gy stereotactic body radiation by 4 weeks.

The study's findings and limits: Top tumor clonotypes rose in blood 2 weeks post-radiation, then contracted.

About this clone itself: The antigen remains undetermined.

Time point indicated: blood 2 weeks post-SBRT. Treatment given: 15 Gy SBRT to primary tumor, nephrectomy 4 weeks later. The patient's renal cell carcinoma had clear cell pathology. The CDR3 spans 14 residues. Germline CDR1 SEHNR, CDR2 FQNEAQ (reference sequence). Between the trimmed V and J ends, which lost 3 bases and 0 bases, there was a span of 6 bases. Produced via immunoSEQ multiplex PCR; TCRdb's table is partial and in-frame only. The table includes about 150,000 clones, 87% detected once. The sample was blood, taken from a patient whose treatment included radiotherapy and nephrectomy. The J gene is TRBJ1-5, the V gene TRBV7-9; D ambiguous. This TCR came from a woman between 50 and 59 years old with renal cell carcinoma. CDR3 region: CASSFSDSNQPQHF. The CDR3 DNA reads as TGTGCCAGCAGCTTCTCGGATAGCAATCAGCCCCAGCATTTT. The complete variable domain, with remaining parts taken from reference TRBV7-9 and TRBJ1-5, reads DTGVSQNPRHKITKRGQNVTFRCDPISEHNRLYWYRQTLGQGPEFLTYFQNEAQLEKSRLLSDRFSAERPKGSFSTLEIQRTEQGDSAMYLCASSFSDSNQPQHFGDGTRLSIL.